These 29 T cell receptor beta chains were sequenced from one sample in a study of neurological immune-mediated disorders. TCRdb passed the 5' RACE reads through MiXCR, listing each CDR3 protein once. Of 40,000 to 50,000 distinct CDR3 sequences in the sample, 1.9% were seen once. Sequences were obtained from PBMCs. The receptors here all came from a woman in her forties with multiple sclerosis.

This clonotype was seen repeatedly, ten times or more. This sequence joins TRBV20-1 and TRBJ2-7, with unresolved D. The CDR3 length is 11 residues. Germline values: CDR1 DFQATT, CDR2 SNEGSKA (reference sequence). V was cut by 5 bases and J by 3 bases, with 8 bases left in between. The CDR3 nucleotides read TGCAGTGCTGGTGACTTCTACGAGCAGTACTTC. Translating it yields CSAGDFYEQYF.

This clonotype has ten or more counts. This chain joins TRBV5-1 and TRBJ2-6; 7 nucleotides agree with TRBD1. The germline V gene encodes CDR1 SGHRS and CDR2 YFSETQ. V lost 3 bases and J lost 1; bases outside the gene matches: 7. The CDR3 totals 17 residues. CDR3 coding DNA: TGCGCCAGCAGCTCCGGGACAGCCTTTTCTGGGGCCAACGTCCTGACTTTC. This codes for CASSSGTAFSGANVLTF.

This clonotype was recorded at least ten times. This chain connects TRBV11-2 to TRBJ2-3; 9 bases line up with TRBD1. Germline CDR1 and CDR2: SGHAT and FQNNGV. Unmatched junction bases numbered 9, after V lost 5 bases and J lost 3 bases. This CDR3 has 16 amino acids. The CDR3 DNA sequence: TGTGCCAGCAGCGCTATTGGGACAGGGACGACAGATACGCAGTATTTT. As protein: CASSAIGTGTTDTQYF.

This clonotype was counted many times. The chain is built from TRBV5-1 and TRBJ2-1, with 15 bases aligning to TRBD2. Unmatched junction bases numbered 9, after V lost 4 bases and J lost 4 bases. The CDR3 sequence is 18 residues long. From germline, CDR1 is SGHRS and CDR2 YFSETQ. CDR3 DNA sequence: TGCGCCAGCAGCCGGAGGACTAGCGGGGGGGAAGAGTACAATGAGCAGTTCTTC. Encoded protein: CASSRRTSGGEEYNEQFF.

At least ten counts were recorded for this clonotype. The chain uses TRBV11-2 and TRBJ1-2, with D perhaps matching TRBD1 (5 bases). CDR1 SGHAT and CDR2 FQNNGV come from the germline V gene. The CDR3 is 14 amino acids. Trimming shortened V by 1 base and J by 2 bases, and 8 bases separated the two germline ends. The CDR3 DNA is TGTGCCAGCAGCTTAGGGACATTGAACTATGGCTACACCTTC. Amino acids: CASSLGTLNYGYTF.

The sample holds many counts of this clonotype. The chain recombines TRBV7-2 with TRBJ1-2; D is uncertain. V lost 4 bases and J lost 3, with 9 bases in between. Germline V lookup: CDR1 SGHTA, CDR2 FQGNSA. CDR3 length: 13 residues. CDR3 in DNA: TGTGCCAGCAGCTACGACATCTACTATGGCTACACCTTC. Protein sequence: CASSYDIYYGYTF.

This clonotype was observed many times. The rearrangement uses TRBV6-6 and TRBJ2-1; no firm D call. Trimming cost V 5 bases and J 3 bases, with 14 bases left between them. The germline V gene encodes CDR1 MNHNY and CDR2 SVGAGI (reference sequence). This CDR3 has 15 amino acids. For the CDR3, the DNA is TGTGCCAGCAGTGATAGATCTTTGGGCTACAATGAGCAGTTCTTC. This translates into CASSDRSLGYNEQFF.

This clonotype was counted many times. J is TRBJ1-1 and V is TRBV15; possibly TRBD1 for D (6 bases). CDR1 LNHNV and CDR2 YYDKDF come from the germline V gene (reference sequence). The CDR3 has 15 amino acids. The V gene lost 0 bases and the J gene lost 4 bases, with 12 bases spanning the gap. For the CDR3, the DNA is TGTGCCACCAGCAGAGATCGGGGGGCGGGCACTGAAGCTTTCTTT. It specifies CATSRDRGAGTEAFF.

At least ten counts were recorded for this clonotype. V usage is TRBV5-1 and J usage is TRBJ2-1; a possible D gene is TRBD1 (6 bases). Germline V lookup: CDR1 SGHRS, CDR2 YFSETQ. Trimming removed 2 bases from V and 3 bases from J, with 15 bases in between. CDR3 length: 16 amino acids. DNA for the CDR3: TGCGCCAGCAGCTTCGTGGACAGAGCTCACTACAATGAGCAGTTCTTC. It encodes CASSFVDRAHYNEQFF.

This clonotype was counted ten times or more. The rearrangement uses TRBV5-1 and TRBJ2-2; 7 nucleotides match TRBD1. J lost 5 bases, V lost 5 bases, and 6 bases had no gene match. In germline, CDR1 is SGHRS, CDR2 YFSETQ. The CDR3 consists of 14 residues. The CDR3 reads CASSLQGDTGELFF. In DNA form, the CDR3 reads TGCGCCAGCAGTCTTCAGGGGGATACCGGGGAGCTGTTTTTT.

There are many counts of this clonotype. The chain is built from TRBV12-3 or TRBV12-4 and TRBJ2-3; D unresolved. V was cut by 2 bases and J by 2 bases, with 11 bases left in between. The CDR3 contains 15 residues. CDR3 sequence reads: CASSLSPRNTDTQYF. Written as DNA, the CDR3 is TGTGCCAGCAGTTTAAGCCCCAGGAACACAGATACGCAGTATTTT.

This clonotype was counted a few times. This chain connects TRBV5-1 to TRBJ2-3, with TRBD2 identical over 9 bases. V gave up 2 bases and J gave up 4 bases; unmatched junction bases: 8. The CDR3 runs to 16 residues. Per the germline V gene, CDR1 is SGHRS and CDR2 is YFSETQ. CDR3 bases: TGCGCCAGCAGCTTTCCCCCGGGACTAGCAGCAGATACGCAGTATTTT. This codes for CASSFPPGLAADTQYF.

This clonotype showed up many times. The chain combines TRBV5-1 with TRBJ1-1; D gene unclear. The CDR3 contains 13 residues. V gave up 0 bases and J gave up 10 bases, with 13 bases separating them. The germline CDR1 and CDR2 sequences are SGHRS and YFSETQ. The CDR3 reads CASSLDSLVSAFF. CDR3 bases: TGCGCCAGCAGCTTGGACTCCCTAGTATCAGCTTTCTTT.

This clonotype was recorded many times. This chain joins TRBV28 and TRBJ1-1, with 7 bases that match TRBD1. The CDR3 is 14 amino acids. Germline loops: CDR1 MDHEN, CDR2 SYDVKM. J lost 5 bases, V lost 7 bases, and 10 bases had no gene match. The CDR3 nucleotides read TGTGCCAGCAATCAGAGAGGGGGCCGGACTGAAGCTTTCTTT. This codes for CASNQRGGRTEAFF.

This clonotype was counted many times. The chain recombines TRBV3-1 with TRBJ1-1; D remains unclear. Germline V gene lookup returns CDR1 LGHDT and CDR2 YNNKEL (reference sequence). The V gene lost 0 bases and the J gene lost 6 bases, with 11 bases spanning the gap. This CDR3 is 14 amino acids long. Here the CDR3 reads CASSQDRQSPEAFF. The CDR3, as DNA: TGTGCCAGCAGCCAAGACCGGCAGTCCCCTGAAGCTTTCTTT.

This clonotype was found many times. This sequence joins TRBV7-2 and TRBJ2-7, with 10 bases matching TRBD2. CDR3 length: 13 amino acids. V lost 3 bases to trimming and J lost 9 bases; unmatched junction nucleotides: 5. The germline V gene encodes CDR1 SGHTA and CDR2 FQGNSA. DNA of the CDR3: TGTGCCAGCAGCTTCCCCGTAGCGGGGGGGCAGTACTTC. Translating it yields CASSFPVAGGQYF.

This clonotype has at least ten counts. This chain uses TRBV5-1 with TRBJ1-1; TRBD1 matches at 8 bases. The germline V gene encodes CDR1 SGHRS and CDR2 YFSETQ. CDR3 size: 13 residues. V trimming: 2 bases; J trimming: 11 bases; junction bases outside the gene matches: 8. CDR3 protein: CASSFPETGVAFF. The CDR3 coding sequence is TGCGCCAGCAGCTTCCCCGAGACAGGGGTGGCTTTCTTT.

This clonotype appeared many times. The chain employs TRBV5-1 and TRBJ2-3; 16 bases map to TRBD2. The J segment lost 5 bases and the V segment lost 4 bases, leaving 4 bases of the junction unmatched. CDR1 and CDR2 from the germline V gene are SGHRS and YFSETQ. This CDR3 comprises 16 residues. The CDR3 DNA follows: TGCGCCAGCAGCCCCGGGACTAGCGGGGGGGAAGATACGCAGTATTTT. As protein: CASSPGTSGGEDTQYF.

This clonotype was counted many times. The chain couples TRBV20-1 to TRBJ1-2; 7 bases agree with TRBD1. Losses at the gene ends were 0 bases for V and 4 bases for J; bases not matched to a gene: 2. The germline CDR1 and CDR2 sequences are DFQATT and SNEGSKA (reference sequence). This CDR3 comprises 13 residues. The CDR3 DNA follows: TGCAGTGCTAGAGAACAGGGGTTCTATGGCTACACCTTC. Protein: CSAREQGFYGYTF.

In this sample, this clonotype turned up many times. The rearrangement joins TRBV12-3 or TRBV12-4 to TRBJ2-7; D remains unclear. The V end lost 6 bases, the J end lost 7 bases, and 10 bases lay between the germline ends. The CDR3 sequence is 11 residues long. CDR3 in amino acids: CASSPSKEQYF. The CDR3 DNA sequence: TGTGCCAGCAGCCCGTCAAAAGAGCAGTACTTC.

Many counts were recorded for this clonotype. The CDR3 nucleotides read TGTGCCAGCAGTTTAGGGGGGGGACGAGGCTACACCTTC. It translates to CASSLGGGRGYTF. The chain carries TRBV12-3 or TRBV12-4 and TRBJ1-2; D is possibly TRBD1 (5 bases). Trimming left V 1 base short and J 8 bases short, with 11 bases between. The CDR3 extends over 13 amino acids.

This clonotype was observed at least ten times. The chain recombines TRBV6-5 with TRBJ2-5, with D uncertain. CDR3 length equals 14 residues. V gave up 0 bases and J gave up 2 bases, with 7 bases separating them. The germline CDR1 and CDR2 sequences are MNHEY and SVGAGI. CDR3: CASSYSSSQETQYF. The CDR3 DNA reads as TGTGCCAGCAGTTACTCGAGTTCACAAGAGACCCAGTACTTC.

There are many counts of this clonotype. This sequence joins TRBV20-1 and TRBJ2-3; no clear D gene. The V and J ends lost 3 bases and 6 bases respectively, with 13 bases between them. The CDR3 covers 13 residues. CDR1 is DFQATT and CDR2 is SNEGSKA in the germline V gene (reference sequence). The CDR3 here is CSASLDSPDTQYF. The CDR3 coding sequence is TGCAGTGCTAGCTTGGATTCCCCCGATACGCAGTATTTT.

This clonotype was recorded at least ten times. The rearrangement joins TRBV20-1 to TRBJ2-3; 11 nucleotides align to TRBD2. From germline, CDR1 is DFQATT and CDR2 SNEGSKA (reference sequence). V gave up 5 bases and J gave up 2 bases; unmatched junction bases: 3. The CDR3 runs to 14 residues. CDR3 loop: CSAQTSGDTDTQYF. The CDR3 bases are TGCAGTGCTCAGACTAGCGGGGACACAGATACGCAGTATTTT.

This clonotype showed up many times. The genes are TRBV5-1 and TRBJ1-1, with D perhaps TRBD1 (6 bases). CDR3 size: 15 residues. From germline, CDR1 is SGHRS and CDR2 YFSETQ. V was trimmed by 0 bases and J by 6 bases, leaving 15 bases between them. CDR3 loop: CASSLVYQGISEAFF. The CDR3 bases are TGCGCCAGCAGCTTGGTATATCAGGGGATATCTGAAGCTTTCTTT.

This clonotype was recorded at least ten times. This chain uses TRBV6-5 with TRBJ2-7, with D perhaps given as TRBD1 or TRBD2 (5 bases each). CDR3 length: 17 amino acids. Germline V gene sequence: CDR1 MNHEY, CDR2 SVGAGI. The V end was cut by 0 bases, the J end by 0 bases, with 15 bases between. Written as DNA, the CDR3 is TGTGCCAGCAGTTACTCGACGGTCGGGGCAGCCTCCTACGAGCAGTACTTC. Residues: CASSYSTVGAASYEQYF.

The sample holds many counts of this clonotype. The V and J genes are TRBV20-1 and TRBJ1-3, with 7 nucleotides matching TRBD1. This CDR3 is built from 13 residues. Germline assignment: CDR1 DFQATT and CDR2 SNEGSKA (reference sequence). This CDR3 reads CSASRGNGNTIYF. DNA for the CDR3: TGCAGCGCAAGCAGGGGGAATGGAAACACCATATATTTT.

Many counts were recorded for this clonotype. The V and J genes are TRBV5-6 and TRBJ2-2; D is perhaps TRBD1 (6 bases). CDR3 length: 14 amino acids. Germline CDR1 is SGHDT and CDR2 is YYEEEE. V lost 2 bases to trimming and J lost 3 bases, with 8 bases between them. In nucleotides, the CDR3 is TGTGCCAGCAGCTTAAGGGGGTACACCGGGGAGCTGTTTTTT. Its translation: CASSLRGYTGELFF. The whole variable domain, remainder taken from reference TRBV5-6 and TRBJ2-2, is DAGVTQSPTHLIKTRGQQVTLRCSPKSGHDTVSWYQQALGQGPQFIFQYYEEEERQRGNFPDRFSGHQFPNYSSELNVNALLLGDSALYLCASSLRGYTGELFFGEGSRLTVL.

This clonotype was observed many times. Here the CDR3 DNA reads TGTGCCATCAGCCCGTCTTGGGGAAACACTGAAGCTTTCTTT. Its protein product is CAISPSWGNTEAFF. The chain carries TRBV10-3 and TRBJ1-1, with unresolved D. The germline V gene has CDR1 ENHRY and CDR2 SYGVKD. V lost 6 bases and J lost 2, with 13 bases in between. CDR3 length: 14 amino acids.